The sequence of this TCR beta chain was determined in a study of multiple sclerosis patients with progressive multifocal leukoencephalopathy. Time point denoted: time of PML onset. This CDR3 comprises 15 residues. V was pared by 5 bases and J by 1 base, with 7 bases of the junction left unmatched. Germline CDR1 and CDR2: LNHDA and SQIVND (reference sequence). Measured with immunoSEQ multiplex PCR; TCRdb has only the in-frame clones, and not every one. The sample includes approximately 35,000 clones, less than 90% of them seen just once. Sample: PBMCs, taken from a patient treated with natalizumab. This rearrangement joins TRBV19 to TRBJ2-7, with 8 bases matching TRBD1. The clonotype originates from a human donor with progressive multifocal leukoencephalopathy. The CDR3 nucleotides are TGTGCCAGTAGTGCGGCGACAGGGGTTTCCTACGAGCAGTACTTC. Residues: CASSAATGVSYEQYF. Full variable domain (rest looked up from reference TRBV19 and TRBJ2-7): DGGITQSPKYLFRKEGQNVTLSCEQNLNHDAMYWYRQDPGQGLRLIYYSQIVNDFQKGDIAEGYSVSREKKESFPLTVTSAQKNPTAFYLCASSAATGVSYEQYFGPGTRLTVT.